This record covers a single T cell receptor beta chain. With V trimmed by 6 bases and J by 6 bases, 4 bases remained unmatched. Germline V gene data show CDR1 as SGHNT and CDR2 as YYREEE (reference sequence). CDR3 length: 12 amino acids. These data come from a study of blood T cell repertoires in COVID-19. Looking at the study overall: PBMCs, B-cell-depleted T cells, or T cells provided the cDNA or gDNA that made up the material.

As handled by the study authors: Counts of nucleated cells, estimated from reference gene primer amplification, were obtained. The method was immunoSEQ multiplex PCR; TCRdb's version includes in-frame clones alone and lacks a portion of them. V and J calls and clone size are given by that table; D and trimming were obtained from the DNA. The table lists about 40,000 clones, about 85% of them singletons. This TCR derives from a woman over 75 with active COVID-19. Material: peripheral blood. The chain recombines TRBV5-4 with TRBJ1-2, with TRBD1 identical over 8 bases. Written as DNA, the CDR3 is TGTGCCAGCACCGGACAGGGAGATGGCTACACCTTC. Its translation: CASTGQGDGYTF.